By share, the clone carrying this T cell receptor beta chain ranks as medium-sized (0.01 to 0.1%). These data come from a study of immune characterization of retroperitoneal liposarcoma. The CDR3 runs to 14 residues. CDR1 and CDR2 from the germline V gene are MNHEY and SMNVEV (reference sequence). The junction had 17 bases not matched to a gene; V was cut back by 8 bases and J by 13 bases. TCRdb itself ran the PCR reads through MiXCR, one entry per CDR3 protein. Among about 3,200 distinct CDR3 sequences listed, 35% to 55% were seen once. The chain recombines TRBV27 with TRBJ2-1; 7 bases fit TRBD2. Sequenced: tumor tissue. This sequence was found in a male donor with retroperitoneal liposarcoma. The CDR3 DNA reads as TGTGCCAGCCGCCGGGGGAGGGTAGTAGAGACCCAGTTCTTC. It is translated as CASRRGRVVETQFF.